This T cell receptor beta chain was sequenced for a study of T cell responses to AZD1222 COVID-19 vaccine. Only one count was recorded for this clone. Trimming took 1 base from V and 3 from J, leaving 6 bases between them. The CDR3 is 13 amino acids. Germline loops: CDR1 SEHNR, CDR2 FQNEAQ (reference sequence). The assay was immunoSEQ multiplex PCR, and TCRdb's table has in-frame clones only and misses some. The table has under 110,000 clones, about 92% seen once. The chain recombines TRBV7-9 with TRBJ1-2; D call uncertain. Source: peripheral blood, taken 28 days after the second AZD1222 dose. This receptor was identified in an adult who received the AZD1222 COVID-19 vaccine. DNA for the CDR3: TGTGCCAGCAGCTTAGTCCTGGACTATGGCTACACCTTC. As protein: CASSLVLDYGYTF.